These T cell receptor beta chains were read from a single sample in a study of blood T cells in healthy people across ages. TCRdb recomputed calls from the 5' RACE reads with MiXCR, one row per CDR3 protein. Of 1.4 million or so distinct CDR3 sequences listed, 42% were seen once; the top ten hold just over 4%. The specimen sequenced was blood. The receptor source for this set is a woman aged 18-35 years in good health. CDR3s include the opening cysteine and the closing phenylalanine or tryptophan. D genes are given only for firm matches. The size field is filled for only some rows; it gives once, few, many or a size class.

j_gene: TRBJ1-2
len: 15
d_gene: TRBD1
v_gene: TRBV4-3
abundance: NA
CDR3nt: TGCGCCAGCAGCCAAGATGGACAGGGGGCGATCGGCTACACCTTC
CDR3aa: CASSQDGQGAIGYTF

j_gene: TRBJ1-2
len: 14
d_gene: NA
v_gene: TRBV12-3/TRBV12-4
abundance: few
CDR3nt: TGTGCCAGCAGTTTCCGCACCCTTAACTATGGCTACACCTTC
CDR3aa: CASSFRTLNYGYTF

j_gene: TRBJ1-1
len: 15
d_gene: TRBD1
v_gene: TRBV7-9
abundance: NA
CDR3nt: TGTGCCAGCAGCCCAAAGACAGGGAGTCGTACTGAAGCTTTCTTT
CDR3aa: CASSPKTGSRTEAFF

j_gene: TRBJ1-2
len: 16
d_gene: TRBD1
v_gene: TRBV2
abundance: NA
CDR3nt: TGTGCCAGCACCCGGGACAGGGGACTTCCTAACTATGGCTACACCTTC
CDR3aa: CASTRDRGLPNYGYTF

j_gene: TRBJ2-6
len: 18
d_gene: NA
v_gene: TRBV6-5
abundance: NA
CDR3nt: TGTGCCAGCAGTTACCGGAACACGGTGCGCTCTGGGGCCAACGTCCCGACTTTC
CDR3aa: CASSYRNTVRSGANVPTF

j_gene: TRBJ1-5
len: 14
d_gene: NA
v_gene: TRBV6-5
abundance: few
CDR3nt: TGTGCCAGCAGTTTCTCGGGGTATCGCCAGCCCCAGCATTTT
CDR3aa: CASSFSGYRQPQHF

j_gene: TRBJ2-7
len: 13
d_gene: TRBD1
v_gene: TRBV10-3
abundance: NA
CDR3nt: TGTGCCATCCGGGACAGGGAGGCGTACGAGCAGTACTTC
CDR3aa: CAIRDREAYEQYF

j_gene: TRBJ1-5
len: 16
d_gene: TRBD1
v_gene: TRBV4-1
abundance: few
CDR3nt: TGCGCCAGCAGCCAAGAAGGAGGGGGCAGCAATCAGCCCCAGCATTTT
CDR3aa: CASSQEGGGSNQPQHF

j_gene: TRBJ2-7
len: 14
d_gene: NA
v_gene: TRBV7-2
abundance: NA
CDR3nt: TGTGCCAGCAAGGAGGCCGGACAGACCTACGAGCAGTACTTC
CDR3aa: CASKEAGQTYEQYF

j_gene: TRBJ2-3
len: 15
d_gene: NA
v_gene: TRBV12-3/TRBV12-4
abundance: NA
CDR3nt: TGTGCCAGCAGTTTAACCCGACAGAGGACAGATACGCAGTATTTT
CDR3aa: CASSLTRQRTDTQYF

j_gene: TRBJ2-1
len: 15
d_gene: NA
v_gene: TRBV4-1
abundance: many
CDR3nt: TGCGCCAGCAGCCAAGATTCTTACTCCTACAATGAGCAGTTCTTC
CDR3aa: CASSQDSYSYNEQFF